The 3 T cell receptor beta chains below all came from one sample that was sequenced in a study of control samples from healthy donors and cancer patients. Sequencing was performed with immunoSEQ multiplex PCR; in TCRdb, only in-frame clones are kept and a portion is missing. The sample records about 100,000 clones, roughly nine tenths being singletons. The specimen sequenced was blood. Receptors were obtained from a woman aged 45-65 years in good health.

The chain combines TRBV29-1 with TRBJ2-3; no firm D call. The CDR3 sequence is 13 residues long. CDR1 and CDR2 from the germline V gene are SQVTM and ANQGSEA. The CDR3: CRVGSPSTDTQYF. CDR3 nucleotide sequence: TGCAGGGTGGGTAGCCCTAGCACAGATACGCAGTATTTT.

V is TRBV2 and J is TRBJ1-6, with D possibly TRBD1 on 5 matching bases. Between the trimmed V and J ends, which lost 4 bases and 7 bases, there was a span of 14 bases. The CDR3 runs 15 residues. From germline, CDR1 is SNHLY and CDR2 FYNNEI. The CDR3: CASSAWDGKNSPLHF. For the CDR3, the DNA is TGTGCCAGCAGTGCTTGGGACGGCAAAAATTCACCCCTCCACTTT.

J is TRBJ1-1 and V is TRBV6-5; D call uncertain. This CDR3 contains 15 residues. Germline V gene data show CDR1 as MNHEY and CDR2 as SVGAGI. V lost 2 bases, J lost 1 base, and 11 bases lay in between. The CDR3 is CASSYLGKTNTEAFF. In DNA, the CDR3 is TGTGCCAGCAGTTACCTGGGGAAAACGAACACTGAAGCTTTCTTT.